This TCR beta chain originates from a study of blood T cell repertoires in COVID-19. Study in general: Spain, Italy and the United States supplied samples that represented acute and convalescent COVID-19. PBMCs, B-cell-depleted T cells, or T cells provided the cDNA or gDNA that made up the material.

This clone came up once. The germline V gene has CDR1 GTSNPN and CDR2 SVGIG (reference sequence). The CDR3 contains 14 residues. V dropped 4 bases and J dropped 5 bases, with 12 bases sitting between them. Authors' methods: Estimates of nucleated cell counts were drawn from the amplification of reference gene primers. TCRdb's table, derived via immunoSEQ multiplex PCR, lists solely in-frame clones and lacks some. The V and J calls and the clone size are those of that table, but D and trimming were determined from the DNA. The sample yields about 220,000 clones, 85% to 90% seen once. Cohort assignment relied on participant-reported clinical history.

What was sequenced was PBMCs or T cells enriched from blood (not recorded which). This clonotype was obtained from a woman aged 45-65 years with acute COVID-19. This rearrangement joins TRBV30 to TRBJ1-6; D is unresolved. CDR3 sequence reads: CAWNPGNHNSPLHF. In nucleotides, the CDR3 is TGTGCCTGGAATCCGGGGAACCATAATTCACCCCTCCACTTT.